Below, 7 T cell receptor beta chains from the same sample are listed, as sequenced in a study of T cells in Graves' hyperthyroidism and ophthalmopathy. Amplified TCR beta CDR3 regions came from RNA transcripts. The HTBI primer set served for first-round RT-PCR of the TCR CDR3. TCRdb re-derived calls from the multiplex PCR reads in MiXCR, one entry per CDR3 protein. The table has about 560,000 distinct CDR3 sequences, roughly 17% seen once. The sequenced sample consisted of blood. The receptors here all came from a woman aged 18 to 35 with Graves' hyperthyroidism.

This chain's CDR3 is CASSITTKNEQFF. In nucleotides, the CDR3 is TGTGCCAGCAGTATCACGACGAAGAATGAGCAGTTCTTC. This chain connects TRBV6-1 to TRBJ2-1; D is unclear. V was cut by 5 bases and J by 7 bases, with 12 bases left in between. Germline lookup yields CDR1 MNHNS and CDR2 SASEGT. The CDR3 has 13 amino acids.

The chain employs TRBV12-3 or TRBV12-4 and TRBJ1-2; 8 bases map to TRBD1. The V and J ends lost 0 bases and 6 bases, in that order; junction bases with no gene match: 9. The CDR3 has 16 amino acids. CDR3: CASSLARTGTRDGYTF. DNA for the CDR3: TGTGCCAGCAGTTTAGCCCGGACAGGGACCCGTGATGGCTACACCTTC.

The rearrangement joins TRBV3-1 to TRBJ2-4; no clear D. V lost 1 base and J 0 bases, leaving 10 bases between the germline ends. The CDR3 totals 16 residues. Germline V gives CDR1 LGHDT, CDR2 YNNKEL (reference sequence). In DNA, the CDR3 is TGTGCCAGCAGCCAAGGGTCTCTAATAGCCAAAAACATTCAGTACTTC. It yields the protein CASSQGSLIAKNIQYF.

The chain employs TRBV7-9 and TRBJ2-1; no reliable D call. The CDR3 contains 12 residues. From germline, CDR1 is SEHNR and CDR2 FQNEAQ (reference sequence). Deletions cut 5 bases from V and 9 bases from J, with 11 bases between. The CDR3 DNA reads TGTGCCAGCAGCGCCGAGCTCGGTGAGCAGTTCTTC. Residues: CASSAELGEQFF. Full variable domain (rest looked up from reference TRBV7-9 and TRBJ2-1): DTGVSQNPRHKITKRGQNVTFRCDPISEHNRLYWYRQTLGQGPEFLTYFQNEAQLEKSRLLSDRFSAERPKGSFSTLEIQRTEQGDSAMYLCASSAELGEQFFGPGTRLTVL.

This clonotype was recorded a few times. The chain combines TRBV27 with TRBJ2-7, with D possibly being TRBD1 (5 bases). The CDR3 has 16 residues. The germline V gene encodes CDR1 MNHEY and CDR2 SMNVEV (reference sequence). V dropped 3 bases and J dropped 3 bases, with 18 bases sitting between them. This chain's CDR3 is CASSFRTGIRYYEQYF. CDR3 coding DNA: TGTGCCAGCAGTTTCAGAACAGGAATCAGATACTACGAGCAGTACTTC.

The sample holds many counts of this clonotype. The genes are TRBV15 and TRBJ2-5; D gene uncertain. The CDR3 covers 14 residues. Deletions cut 0 bases from V and 3 bases from J, with 8 bases between. CDR1 and CDR2 from the germline V gene are LNHNV and YYDKDF (reference sequence). In DNA form, the CDR3 reads TGTGCCACCAGCAGAGAGGGCTACGAAGAGACCCAGTACTTC. Its translation: CATSREGYEETQYF.

This rearrangement joins TRBV2 to TRBJ2-7; D uncertain. V shed 1 base and J shed 3 bases, with 7 bases lying between them. The germline V gene has CDR1 SNHLY and CDR2 FYNNEI. This CDR3 is built from 13 residues. The CDR3 DNA sequence: TGTGCCAGCAGTGAAGACTCACTCTACGAGCAGTACTTC. This sequence encodes CASSEDSLYEQYF.